The 21 T cell receptor beta chains below were found in one sample sequenced in a study of T cell responses to AZD1222 COVID-19 vaccine (dated by TCRdb to about 2021). The time point label here, explained by the study, means: baseline before first vaccination. The library was obtained by the immunoSEQ multiplex PCR assay. As stored in TCRdb, this immuneACCESS dataset retains in-frame rearrangements with V and J assigned. A fraction of the clones does not appear; measured against another copy, unresolved V genes explain less than half of the discrepancy, and the remainder lacks a known reason. This sample holds 110,000 or so clones; around 85% were observed only once. The ten largest clones represent just under 9.5% of the sample. Sequencing used peripheral blood, obtained on day 0 of AZD1222 vaccination. The source is an adult in good health.

This chain uses TRBV24-1 with TRBJ2-7; TRBD1 agrees at 9 bases. Trimming took 4 bases from V and 5 from J; bases not matched to a gene: 11. The CDR3 extends over 16 amino acids. Germline V gene lookup returns CDR1 KGHDR and CDR2 SFDVKD. The CDR3 bases are TGTGCCACCAGTGAGGGAGGGACAGGGATAGGGCACGAGCAGTACTTC. Translation: CATSEGGTGIGHEQYF.

This clone was counted once. This chain joins TRBV9 and TRBJ1-3; D unresolved. CDR3 length: 16 residues. The V gene lost 2 bases and the J gene lost 0 bases, with 12 bases spanning the gap. Looked up from germline, CDR1 is SGDLS and CDR2 is YYNGEE. The CDR3 protein is CASSVGKWGSGNTIYF. CDR3 coding DNA: TGTGCCAGCAGCGTCGGAAAGTGGGGCTCTGGAAACACCATATATTTT.

The chain links TRBV3-1 (or the pseudogene TRBV3-2) to TRBJ1-1; TRBD1 might be the D (5 bases). This CDR3 is built from 14 residues. The ends were cut back, 4 bases at V and 4 bases at J, with 13 bases in the middle. Germline CDR1 LGHDT, CDR2 YNNKEL (reference sequence). Here the CDR3 reads CASSLTGSGTEAFF. As DNA, the CDR3 is TGTGCCAGCAGCCTTACAGGAAGTGGCACTGAAGCTTTCTTT.

The gene calls are TRBV7-9 and TRBJ2-7; D is perhaps TRBD1 (5 bases). Deletions cut 2 bases from V and 2 bases from J, with 16 bases between. CDR3 length: 16 residues. The germline gives CDR1 SEHNR, CDR2 FQNEAQ (reference sequence). The chain's CDR3 is CASSLYRGSLTYEQYF. The CDR3 nucleotides read TGTGCCAGCAGCTTATATAGGGGTTCATTGACCTACGAGCAGTACTTC. The whole variable domain, filled in from reference TRBV7-9 and TRBJ2-7, reads DTGVSQNPRHKITKRGQNVTFRCDPISEHNRLYWYRQTLGQGPEFLTYFQNEAQLEKSRLLSDRFSAERPKGSFSTLEIQRTEQGDSAMYLCASSLYRGSLTYEQYFGPGTRLTVT.

This chain connects TRBV5-4 to TRBJ2-7, with D possibly TRBD1 on 6 matching bases. Trimming removed 4 bases at V and 1 base at J, with 18 bases between. The CDR3 has 16 amino acids. The germline CDR1 and CDR2 sequences are SGHNT and YYREEE (reference sequence). The CDR3 bases are TGTGCCAGCAGCGCATTGAAGGACAGTTTATCCTACGAGCAGTACTTC. This codes for CASSALKDSLSYEQYF.

The DNA of the CDR3 is TGTGCCAGCAGCCTAACAGGGGCTAATGAGCAGTTCTTC. It specifies CASSLTGANEQFF. The rearrangement uses TRBV14 and TRBJ2-1, with 7 bases identical to TRBD1. The CDR3 runs 13 residues. Germline assignment: CDR1 SGHDN and CDR2 FVKESK. V dropped 4 bases and J dropped 7; count of bases not matched to a gene: 4. The variable domain in full, with the rest retrieved from reference TRBV14 and TRBJ2-1, is EAGVTQFPSHSVIEKGQTVTLRCDPISGHDNLYWYRRVMGKEIKFLLHFVKESKQDESGMPNNRFLAERTGGTYSTLKVQPAELEDSGVYFCASSLTGANEQFFGPGTRLTVL.

The rearrangement joins TRBV19 to TRBJ1-4; no clear D gene. This CDR3 is built from 13 residues. With 7 bases removed from V and 4 bases from J, the gap between germline ends came to 10 bases. CDR1 is LNHDA, CDR2 SQIVND, per germline (reference sequence). This chain's CDR3 is CASKGRLNEKLFF. The CDR3 DNA follows: TGTGCCAGTAAGGGCAGACTTAATGAAAAACTGTTTTTT.

V and J are TRBV5-1 and TRBJ1-2; the D gene is possibly TRBD1 (5 bases). The ends were cut back, 4 bases at V and 6 bases at J, with 16 bases in the middle. Germline V CDR1 and CDR2: SGHRS, YFSETQ. The CDR3 runs to 14 residues. In DNA, the CDR3 is TGCGCCAGCAGCGTGCTGGGGGTTGCGGATGGCTACACCTTC. Amino acid sequence: CASSVLGVADGYTF.

The chain couples TRBV3-1 (or the pseudogene TRBV3-2) to TRBJ2-2, with a possible D match to TRBD1 (6 bases). Germline CDR1 is LGHDT and CDR2 is YNNKEL (reference sequence). This CDR3 spans 16 amino acids. V lost 1 base and J lost 2, with 11 bases in between. This CDR3 reads CASSQATGLNTGELFF. CDR3 in DNA: TGTGCCAGCAGCCAAGCGACAGGCCTTAACACCGGGGAGCTGTTTTTT.

The rearrangement joins TRBV7-8 to TRBJ2-1; 8 positions match TRBD1. The CDR3 totals 14 residues. Trimming cost V 10 bases and J 4 bases; bases outside gene matches: 9. The germline V gene encodes CDR1 SGHVS and CDR2 FQNEAQ. The CDR3 sequence: CATRAGGAYNEQFF. CDR3 nucleotide sequence: TGTGCCACCCGAGCAGGGGGCGCTTACAATGAGCAGTTCTTC.

This chain links TRBV5-1 with TRBJ2-7; 9 nucleotides line up with TRBD2. This CDR3 is 16 amino acids long. CDR1 is SGHRS, CDR2 YFSETQ, per germline. J was trimmed by 5 bases and V by 0 bases; bases with no gene match: 9. CDR3 in DNA: TGCGCCAGCAGCTTGGCCGGGCGGGAGGGGATCGACGAGCAGTACTTC. It is translated as CASSLAGREGIDEQYF. Combining the CDR3 with reference TRBV5-1 and TRBJ2-7 gives the whole variable domain KAGVTQTPRYLIKTRGQQVTLSCSPISGHRSVSWYQQTPGQGLQFLFEYFSETQRNKGNFPGRFSGRQFSNSRSEMNVSTLELGDSALYLCASSLAGREGIDEQYFGPGTRLTVT.

J is TRBJ1-6 and V is TRBV7-9; D may be TRBD1 (5 bases). CDR3 length equals 14 residues. Between the trimmed V and J ends, which lost 5 bases and 8 bases, there was a span of 13 bases. Germline V CDR1 and CDR2: SEHNR, FQNEAQ (reference sequence). This chain's CDR3 is CASSPGREDSPLHF. CDR3 nucleotides: TGTGCCAGCAGCCCGGGCAGGGAAGATTCACCCCTCCACTTT.

CDR3 sequence: CASRFFGLTNTEAFF. The DNA for the CDR3 is TGTGCCAGCAGGTTTTTTGGACTCACGAACACTGAAGCTTTCTTT. The chain has TRBV6-5 and TRBJ1-1; D is undetermined. The CDR3 has 15 amino acids. Trimming took off 6 bases at V and 1 base at J, with 15 bases between the two ends. The germline V gene encodes CDR1 MNHEY and CDR2 SVGAGI.

The chain combines TRBV7-3 with TRBJ2-5; 11 positions agree with TRBD2. This CDR3 contains 15 residues. CDR1 is SGHTA, CDR2 FQGTGA, per germline. The J segment lost 5 bases and the V segment lost 2 bases, leaving 4 bases of the junction unmatched. CDR3 sequence: CASSLRSGRGETQYF. CDR3 DNA sequence: TGTGCCAGCAGCTTACGTAGCGGGAGGGGGGAGACCCAGTACTTC.

The chain employs TRBV5-6 and TRBJ2-7; D uncertain. Germline CDR1 and CDR2: SGHDT and YYEEEE. The CDR3 has 12 residues. Trimming left V 0 bases short and J 4 bases short, with 5 bases between. As DNA, the CDR3 is TGTGCCAGCAGCTTGGACTGGTACGAGCAGTACTTC. Amino acids: CASSLDWYEQYF.

V and J are TRBV4-2 and TRBJ2-7; 7 bases map to TRBD1. J was trimmed by 3 bases and V by 2 bases; bases with no gene match: 7. CDR3 size: 15 residues. Per the germline V gene, CDR1 is LGHNA and CDR2 is YNFKEQ. The CDR3 here is CASSQTRDSDYEQYF. DNA for the CDR3: TGTGCCAGCAGCCAAACCCGGGACAGTGACTACGAGCAGTACTTC.

The chain links TRBV5-8 to TRBJ2-7; D is unclear. The V gene's germline CDR1 is SGHTS and CDR2 YDEGEE. With 3 bases removed from V and 2 bases from J, the gap between germline ends came to 12 bases. The CDR3 is 14 residues long. The CDR3 loop is CASSSPGRTYEQYF. Here the CDR3 DNA reads TGTGCCAGCAGCTCGCCGGGCCGAACCTACGAGCAGTACTTC.

The chain employs TRBV4-2 and TRBJ1-1; TRBD1 matches 12 bases. This CDR3 spans 16 amino acids. The V gene end was trimmed by 3 bases and the J gene end by 7 bases; junction bases not matched to a gene: 9. Germline V gene data show CDR1 as LGHNA and CDR2 as YNFKEQ. CDR3 residues: CASSHEKGQGAGEAFF. The DNA for the CDR3 is TGTGCCAGCAGCCACGAAAAGGGACAGGGGGCGGGTGAAGCTTTCTTT.

The chain joins TRBV6-5 to TRBJ1-1; TRBD1 is a possible D gene (5 bases). Germline V lookup: CDR1 MNHEY, CDR2 SVGAGI. Trimming took 2 bases from V and 12 from J, leaving 13 bases between them. CDR3 length: 12 residues. In DNA, the CDR3 is TGTGCCAGCAGTTACCTCTCGGGGGGGTCTTTCTTT. Protein sequence: CASSYLSGGSFF.

The chain recombines TRBV11-2 with TRBJ2-5; D might be TRBD2 (6 bases). The CDR3 length is 15 residues. CDR1 is SGHAT, CDR2 FQNNGV, per germline. V shed 6 bases and J shed 2 bases, with 16 bases lying between them. This chain's CDR3 is CASSLGGTQQETQYF. The DNA for the CDR3 is TGTGCCAGCAGTCTCGGGGGTACCCAACAAGAGACCCAGTACTTC.

The chain has TRBV9 and TRBJ1-6; no clear D gene. The CDR3 runs 12 residues. Between the trimmed V and J ends, which lost 0 bases and 11 bases, there was a span of 6 bases. Germline values: CDR1 SGDLS, CDR2 YYNGEE. The CDR3 region has the DNA TGTGCCAGCAGCGTAGGGCAGCCACCCCTCCACTTT. It specifies CASSVGQPPLHF.